This T cell receptor beta chain was identified during a study of shared clonotypes between healthy human individuals. About the study: Three plates each covered CD4 naive and memory; CD8 naive two, CD8 memory one.

Clones were sequenced by immunoSEQ multiplex PCR, and TCRdb holds only the in-frame ones, with some missing. The sample has over 1.4 million clones, over 95% seen once. As to this clone: One end of the junction varies from germline; a read error may be responsible.

This CDR3 contains 14 residues. Germline CDR1 ENHRY, CDR2 SYGVKD. A split of CD4+ cells into CD45RA+ naive and CD45RA-negative memory subsets was performed. The sequenced sample consisted of naive CD4+ T cells sorted from blood. Stated subset: CD45RA+ positively selected. This clonotype was obtained from a man aged 30-40 years in good health. This chain links TRBV10-3 with TRBJ1-5, with no clear D. This chain's CDR3 is CAIGEGGGNQPQHF. CDR3 coding DNA: TGTGCCATCGGTGAAGGTGGGGGCAATCAGCCCCAGCATTTT.